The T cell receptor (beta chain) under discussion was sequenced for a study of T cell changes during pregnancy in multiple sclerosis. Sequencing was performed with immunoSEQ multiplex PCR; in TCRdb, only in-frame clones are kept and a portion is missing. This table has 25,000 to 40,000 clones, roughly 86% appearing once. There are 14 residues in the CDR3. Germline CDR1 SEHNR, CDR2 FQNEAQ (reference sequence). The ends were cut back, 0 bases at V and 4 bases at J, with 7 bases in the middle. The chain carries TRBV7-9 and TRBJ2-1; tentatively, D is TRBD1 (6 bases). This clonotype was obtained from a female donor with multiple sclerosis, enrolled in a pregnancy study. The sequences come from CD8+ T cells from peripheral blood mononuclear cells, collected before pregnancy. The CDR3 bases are TGTGCCAGCAGCTTAGCGCAGGGGTACAATGAGCAGTTCTTC. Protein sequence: CASSLAQGYNEQFF.